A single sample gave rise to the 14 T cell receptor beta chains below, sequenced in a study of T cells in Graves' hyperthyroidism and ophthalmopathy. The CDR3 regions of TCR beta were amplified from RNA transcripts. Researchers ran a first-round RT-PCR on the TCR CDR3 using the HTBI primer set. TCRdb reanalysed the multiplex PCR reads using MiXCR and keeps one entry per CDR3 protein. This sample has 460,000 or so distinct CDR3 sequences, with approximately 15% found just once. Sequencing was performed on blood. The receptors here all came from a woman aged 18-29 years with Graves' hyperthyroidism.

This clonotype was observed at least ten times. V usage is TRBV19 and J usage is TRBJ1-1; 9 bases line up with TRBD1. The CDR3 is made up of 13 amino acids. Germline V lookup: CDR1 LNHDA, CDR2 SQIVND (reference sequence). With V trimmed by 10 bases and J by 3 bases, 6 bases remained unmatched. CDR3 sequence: CATGQGPYTEAFF. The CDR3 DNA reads TGTGCCACGGGACAGGGTCCGTACACTGAAGCTTTCTTT.

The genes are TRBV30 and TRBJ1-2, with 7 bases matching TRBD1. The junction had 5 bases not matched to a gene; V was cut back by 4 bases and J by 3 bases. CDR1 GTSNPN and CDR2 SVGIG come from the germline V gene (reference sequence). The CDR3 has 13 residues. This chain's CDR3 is CAWTRGSDYGYTF. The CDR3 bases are TGTGCCTGGACCAGGGGGAGCGACTATGGCTACACCTTC.

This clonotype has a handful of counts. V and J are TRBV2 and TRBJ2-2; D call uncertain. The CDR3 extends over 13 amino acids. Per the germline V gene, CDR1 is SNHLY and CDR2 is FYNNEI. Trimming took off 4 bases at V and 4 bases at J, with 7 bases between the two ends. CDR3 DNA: TGTGCCAGCAGTGGAAGGGTCACCGGGGAGCTGTTTTTT. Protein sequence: CASSGRVTGELFF.

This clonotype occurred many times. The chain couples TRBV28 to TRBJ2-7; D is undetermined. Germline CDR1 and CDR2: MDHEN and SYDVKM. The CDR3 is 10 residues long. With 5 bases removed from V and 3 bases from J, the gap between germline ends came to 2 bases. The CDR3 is CASSHYEQYF. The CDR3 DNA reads TGTGCCAGCAGTCACTACGAGCAGTACTTC. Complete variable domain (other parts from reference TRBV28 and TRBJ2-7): DVKVTQSSRYLVKRTGEKVFLECVQDMDHENMFWYRQDPGLGLRLIYFSYDVKMKEKGDIPEGYSVSREKKERFSLILESASTNQTSMYLCASSHYEQYFGPGTRLTVT.

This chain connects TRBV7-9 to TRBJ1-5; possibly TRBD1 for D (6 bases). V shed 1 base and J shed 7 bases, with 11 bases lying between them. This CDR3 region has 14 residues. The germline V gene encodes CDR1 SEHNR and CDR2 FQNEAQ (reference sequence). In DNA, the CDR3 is TGTGCCAGCAGCTTAGAGGGGGAAGTGCAGCCCCAGCATTTT. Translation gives CASSLEGEVQPQHF.

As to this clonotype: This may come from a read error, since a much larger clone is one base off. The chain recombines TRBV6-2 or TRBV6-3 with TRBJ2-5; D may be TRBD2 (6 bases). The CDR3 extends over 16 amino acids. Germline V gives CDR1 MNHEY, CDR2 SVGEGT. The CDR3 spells CASSYSAGIGQETRYF. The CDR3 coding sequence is TGTGCCAGCAGTTACTCGGCGGGGATTGGGCAAGAGACCCGGTACTTC.

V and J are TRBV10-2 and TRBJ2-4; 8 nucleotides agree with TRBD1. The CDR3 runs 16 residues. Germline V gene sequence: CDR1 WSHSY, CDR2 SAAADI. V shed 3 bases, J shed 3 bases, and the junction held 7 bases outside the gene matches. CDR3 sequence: CASSDGQGRGKNIQYF. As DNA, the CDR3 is TGCGCCAGCAGTGATGGACAGGGAAGAGGCAAAAACATTCAGTACTTC.

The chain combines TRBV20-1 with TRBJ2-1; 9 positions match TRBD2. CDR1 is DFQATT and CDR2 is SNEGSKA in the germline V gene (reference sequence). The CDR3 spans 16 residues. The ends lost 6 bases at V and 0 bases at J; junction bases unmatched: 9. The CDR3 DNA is TGCAGTGCCGCAGATGGACTAGCGAGCTCCTACAATGAGCAGTTCTTC. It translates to CSAADGLASSYNEQFF.

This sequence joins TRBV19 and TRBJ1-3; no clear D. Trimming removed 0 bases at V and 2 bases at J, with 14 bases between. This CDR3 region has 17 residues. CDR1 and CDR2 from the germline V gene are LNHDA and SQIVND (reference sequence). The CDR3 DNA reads TGTGCCAGTAGTATAGATCTGGTCCCGGCTACTGGAAACACCATATATTTT. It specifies CASSIDLVPATGNTIYF.

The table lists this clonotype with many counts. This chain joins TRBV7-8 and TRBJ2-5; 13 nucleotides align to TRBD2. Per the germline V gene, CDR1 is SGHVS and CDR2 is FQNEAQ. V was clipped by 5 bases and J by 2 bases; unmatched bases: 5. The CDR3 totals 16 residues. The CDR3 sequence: CASSGGTSGVQETQYF. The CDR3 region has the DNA TGTGCCAGCAGCGGGGGGACTAGCGGGGTACAAGAGACCCAGTACTTC.

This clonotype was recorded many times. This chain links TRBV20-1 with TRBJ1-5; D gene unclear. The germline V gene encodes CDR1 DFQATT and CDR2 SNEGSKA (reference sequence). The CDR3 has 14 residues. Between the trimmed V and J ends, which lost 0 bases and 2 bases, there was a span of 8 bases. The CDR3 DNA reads TGCAGTGCTAGAGATAGGAGGGGCAATCAGCCCCAGCATTTT. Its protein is CSARDRRGNQPQHF.

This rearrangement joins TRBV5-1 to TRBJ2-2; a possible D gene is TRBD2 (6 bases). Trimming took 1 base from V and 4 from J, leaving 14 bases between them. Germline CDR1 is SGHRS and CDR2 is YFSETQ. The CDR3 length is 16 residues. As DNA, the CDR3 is TGCGCCAGCAGCTTGTTAGCGGAGCTTAGCACCGGGGAGCTGTTTTTT. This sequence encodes CASSLLAELSTGELFF.

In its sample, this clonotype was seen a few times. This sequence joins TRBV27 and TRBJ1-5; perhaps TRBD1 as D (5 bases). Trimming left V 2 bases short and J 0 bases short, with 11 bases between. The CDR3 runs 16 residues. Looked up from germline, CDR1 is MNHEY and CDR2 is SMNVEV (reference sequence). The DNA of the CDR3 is TGTGCCAGCAGTTTACAGGGAGAAGGTAGCAATCAGCCCCAGCATTTT. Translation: CASSLQGEGSNQPQHF.

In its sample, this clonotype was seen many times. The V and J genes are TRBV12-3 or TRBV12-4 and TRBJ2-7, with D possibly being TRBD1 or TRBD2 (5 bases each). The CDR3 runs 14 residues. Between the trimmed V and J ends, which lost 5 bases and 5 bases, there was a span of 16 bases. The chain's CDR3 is CASSPRGSSHEQYF. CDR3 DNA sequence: TGTGCCAGCAGTCCGAGGGGCAGTTCCCACGAGCAGTACTTC.